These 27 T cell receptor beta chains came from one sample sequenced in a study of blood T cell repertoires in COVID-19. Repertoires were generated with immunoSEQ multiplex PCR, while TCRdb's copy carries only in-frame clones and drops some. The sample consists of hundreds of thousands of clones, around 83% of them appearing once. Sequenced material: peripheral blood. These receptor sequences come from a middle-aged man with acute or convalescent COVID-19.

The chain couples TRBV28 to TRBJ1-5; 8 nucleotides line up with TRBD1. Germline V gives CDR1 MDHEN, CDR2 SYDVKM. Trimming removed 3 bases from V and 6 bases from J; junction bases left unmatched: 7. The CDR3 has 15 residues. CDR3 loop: CASSLVDREVQPQHF. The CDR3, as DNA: TGTGCCAGCAGTTTGGTGGACAGGGAGGTTCAGCCCCAGCATTTT.

The CDR3 bases are TGTGCCAGCAGCACACGGGACAGGGCTGGGGCCAACGTCCTGACTTTC. Translation gives CASSTRDRAGANVLTF. The chain is built from TRBV7-3 and TRBJ2-6; 9 bases line up with TRBD1. V shed 5 bases and J 2 bases; nucleotides not matched to a gene: 4. The CDR3 consists of 16 residues. Looked up from germline, CDR1 is SGHTA and CDR2 is FQGTGA.

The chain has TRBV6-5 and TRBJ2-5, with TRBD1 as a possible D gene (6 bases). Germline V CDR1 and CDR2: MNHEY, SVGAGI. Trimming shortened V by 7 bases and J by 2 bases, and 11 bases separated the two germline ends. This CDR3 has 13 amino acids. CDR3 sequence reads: CASTRGGQETQYF. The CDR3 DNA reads TGTGCCAGCACGAGAGGGGGACAAGAGACCCAGTACTTC.

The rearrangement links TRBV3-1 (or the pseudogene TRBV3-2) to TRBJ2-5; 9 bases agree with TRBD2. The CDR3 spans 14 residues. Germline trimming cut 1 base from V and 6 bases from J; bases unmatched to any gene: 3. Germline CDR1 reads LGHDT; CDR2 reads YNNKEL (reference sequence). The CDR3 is CASSQGTSVQTQYF. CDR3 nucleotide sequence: TGTGCCAGCAGCCAAGGGACTAGCGTACAGACCCAGTACTTC.

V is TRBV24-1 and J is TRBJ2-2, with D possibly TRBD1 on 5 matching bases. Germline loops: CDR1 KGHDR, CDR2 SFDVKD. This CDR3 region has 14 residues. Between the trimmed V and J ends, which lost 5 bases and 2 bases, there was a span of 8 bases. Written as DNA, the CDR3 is TGTGCCACCAGTGCCACAGGTAACACCGGGGAGCTGTTTTTT. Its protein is CATSATGNTGELFF.

The CDR3 loop is CASSLGVTGTGTEQYF. The CDR3 DNA sequence: TGTGCCAGCAGCTTAGGGGTCACCGGGACAGGGACCGAGCAGTACTTC. The gene calls are TRBV11-2 and TRBJ2-7; TRBD1 agrees at 9 bases. This CDR3 spans 16 amino acids. Germline assignment: CDR1 SGHAT and CDR2 FQNNGV. With 1 base clipped from V and 6 bases from J, the junction kept 10 bases outside the gene matches. The complete variable domain, with remaining parts taken from reference TRBV11-2 and TRBJ2-7, reads EAGVAQSPRYKIIEKRQSVAFWCNPISGHATLYWYQQILGQGPKLLIQFQNNGVVDDSQLPKDRFSAERLKGVDSTLKIQPAKLEDSAVYLCASSLGVTGTGTEQYFGPGTRLTVT.

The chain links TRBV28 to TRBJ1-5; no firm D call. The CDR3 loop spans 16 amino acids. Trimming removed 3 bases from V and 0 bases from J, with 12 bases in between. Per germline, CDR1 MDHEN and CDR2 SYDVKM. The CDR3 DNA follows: TGTGCCAGCAGTTTCCGGGATCTTAATAGCAATCAGCCCCAGCATTTT. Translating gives CASSFRDLNSNQPQHF.

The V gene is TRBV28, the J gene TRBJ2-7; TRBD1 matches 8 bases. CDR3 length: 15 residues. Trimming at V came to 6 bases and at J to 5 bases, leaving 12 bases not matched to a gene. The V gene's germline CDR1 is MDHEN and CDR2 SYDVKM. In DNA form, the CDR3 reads TGTGCCAGCAGCTACGGACAGGGTGTTTTCGACGAGCAGTACTTC. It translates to CASSYGQGVFDEQYF. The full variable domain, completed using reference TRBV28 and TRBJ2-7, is DVKVTQSSRYLVKRTGEKVFLECVQDMDHENMFWYRQDPGLGLRLIYFSYDVKMKEKGDIPEGYSVSREKKERFSLILESASTNQTSMYLCASSYGQGVFDEQYFGPGTRLTVT.

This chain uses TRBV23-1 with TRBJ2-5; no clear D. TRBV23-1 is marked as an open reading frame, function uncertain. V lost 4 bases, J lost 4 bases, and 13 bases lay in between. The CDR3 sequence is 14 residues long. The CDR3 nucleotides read TGCGCCAGCAGTCGTCGTATCCCTCGAGAGACCCAGTACTTC. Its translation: CASSRRIPRETQYF.

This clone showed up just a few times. CDR3 sequence reads: CASRGMGTYGYTF. For the CDR3, the DNA is TGTGCCAGCAGGGGGATGGGGACGTATGGCTACACCTTC. The chain has TRBV19 and TRBJ1-2; 7 bases match TRBD1. V shed 9 bases and J 5 bases; nucleotides not matched to a gene: 9. CDR3 length: 13 residues. Germline V lookup: CDR1 LNHDA, CDR2 SQIVND (reference sequence).

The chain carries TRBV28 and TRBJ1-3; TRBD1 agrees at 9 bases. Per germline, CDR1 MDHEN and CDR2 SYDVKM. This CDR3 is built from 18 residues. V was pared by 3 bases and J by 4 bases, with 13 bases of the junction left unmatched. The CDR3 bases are TGTGCCAGCAGTTTTACCGAAAGACCTGACAGGGGGGGAAACACCATATATTTT. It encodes CASSFTERPDRGGNTIYF.

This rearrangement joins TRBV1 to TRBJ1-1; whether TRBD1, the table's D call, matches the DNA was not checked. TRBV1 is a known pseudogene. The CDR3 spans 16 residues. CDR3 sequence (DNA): TGCACCAGCAGCCTAGTGACAGGGATAGGGAACACTGAAGCTTTCTTT. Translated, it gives CTSSLVTGIGNTEAFF.

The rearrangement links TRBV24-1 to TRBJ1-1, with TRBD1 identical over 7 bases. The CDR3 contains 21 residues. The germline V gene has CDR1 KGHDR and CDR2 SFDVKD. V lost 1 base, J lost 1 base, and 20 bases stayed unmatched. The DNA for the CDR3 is TGTGCCACCAGTGATTTCCCCCTATTACAGGGGATTCTAAGGGGGAACACTGAAGCTTTCTTT. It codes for CATSDFPLLQGILRGNTEAFF.

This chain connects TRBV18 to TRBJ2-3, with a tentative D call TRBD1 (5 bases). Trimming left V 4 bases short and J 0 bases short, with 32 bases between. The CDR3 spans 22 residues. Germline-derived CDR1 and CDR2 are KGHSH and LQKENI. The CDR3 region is CASSRPVGRQIQPYSSTDTQYF. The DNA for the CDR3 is TGTGCCAGCTCACGACCGGTGGGGCGACAGATTCAGCCGTACTCTAGCACAGATACGCAGTATTTT. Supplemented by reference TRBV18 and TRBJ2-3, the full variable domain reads NAGVMQNPRHLVRRRGQEARLRCSPMKGHSHVYWYRQLPEEGLKFMVYLQKENIIDESGMPKERFSAEFPKEGPSILRIQQVVRGDSAAYFCASSRPVGRQIQPYSSTDTQYFGPGTRLTVL.

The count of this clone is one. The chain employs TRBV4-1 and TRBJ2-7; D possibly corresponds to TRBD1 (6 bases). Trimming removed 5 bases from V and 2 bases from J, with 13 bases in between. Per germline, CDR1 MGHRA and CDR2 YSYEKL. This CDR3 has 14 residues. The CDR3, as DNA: TGCGCCAGCAGCAAGGCAGGACAGACCTACGAGCAGTACTTC. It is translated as CASSKAGQTYEQYF.

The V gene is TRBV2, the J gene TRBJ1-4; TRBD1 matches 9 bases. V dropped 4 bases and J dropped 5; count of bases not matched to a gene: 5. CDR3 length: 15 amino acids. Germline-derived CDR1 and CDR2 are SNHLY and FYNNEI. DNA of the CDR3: TGTGCCAGCAGTGGAGAGGGACAGGGCAATGAAAAACTGTTTTTT. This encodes CASSGEGQGNEKLFF. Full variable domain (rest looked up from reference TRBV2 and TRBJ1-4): EPEVTQTPSHQVTQMGQEVILRCVPISNHLYFYWYRQILGQKVEFLVSFYNNEISEKSEIFDDQFSVERPDGSNFTLKIRSTKLEDSAMYFCASSGEGQGNEKLFFGSGTQLSVL.

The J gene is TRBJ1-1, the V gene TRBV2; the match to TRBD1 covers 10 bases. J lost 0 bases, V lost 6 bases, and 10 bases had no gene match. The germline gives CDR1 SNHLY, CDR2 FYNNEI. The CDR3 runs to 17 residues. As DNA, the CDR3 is TGTGCCAGCAGGAAGGACAGGGGGGCCTCTATGAACACTGAAGCTTTCTTT. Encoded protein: CASRKDRGASMNTEAFF. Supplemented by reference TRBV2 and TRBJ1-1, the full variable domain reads EPEVTQTPSHQVTQMGQEVILRCVPISNHLYFYWYRQILGQKVEFLVSFYNNEISEKSEIFDDQFSVERPDGSNFTLKIRSTKLEDSAMYFCASRKDRGASMNTEAFFGQGTRLTVV.

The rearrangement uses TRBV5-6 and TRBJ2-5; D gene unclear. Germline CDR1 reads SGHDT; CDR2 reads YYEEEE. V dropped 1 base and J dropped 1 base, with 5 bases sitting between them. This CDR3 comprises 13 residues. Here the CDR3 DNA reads TGTGCCAGCAGCTTGTCAGTCCAAGAGACCCAGTACTTC. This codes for CASSLSVQETQYF.

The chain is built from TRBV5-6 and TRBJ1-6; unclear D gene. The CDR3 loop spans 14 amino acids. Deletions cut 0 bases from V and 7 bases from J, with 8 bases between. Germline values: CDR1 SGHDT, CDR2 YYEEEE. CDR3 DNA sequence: TGTGCCAGCAGCTTGGGGGCTCCGAATTCACCCCTCCACTTT. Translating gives CASSLGAPNSPLHF.

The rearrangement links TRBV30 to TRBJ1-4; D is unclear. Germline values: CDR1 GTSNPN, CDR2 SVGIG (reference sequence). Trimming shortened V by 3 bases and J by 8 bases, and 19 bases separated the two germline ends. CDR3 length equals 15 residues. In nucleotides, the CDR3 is TGTGCCTGGAGCGAACGGACCCTCCGGGGAGAAAAACTGTTTTTT. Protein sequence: CAWSERTLRGEKLFF.

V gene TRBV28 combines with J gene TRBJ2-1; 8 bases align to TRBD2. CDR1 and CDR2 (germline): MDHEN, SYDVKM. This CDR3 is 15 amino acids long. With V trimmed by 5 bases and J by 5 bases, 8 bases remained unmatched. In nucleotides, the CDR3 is TGTGCCAGCAGTAAATCGGGACTAGAAAACAATGAGCAGTTCTTC. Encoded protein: CASSKSGLENNEQFF.

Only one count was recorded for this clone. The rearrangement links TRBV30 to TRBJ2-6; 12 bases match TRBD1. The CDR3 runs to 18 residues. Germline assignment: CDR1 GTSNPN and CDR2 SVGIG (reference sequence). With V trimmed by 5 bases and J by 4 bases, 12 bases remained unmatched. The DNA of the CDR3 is TGTGCCTGGTGTTGCGGGACAGGGGGCGTTGGAGGGGCCAACGTCCTGACTTTC. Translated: CAWCCGTGGVGGANVLTF.

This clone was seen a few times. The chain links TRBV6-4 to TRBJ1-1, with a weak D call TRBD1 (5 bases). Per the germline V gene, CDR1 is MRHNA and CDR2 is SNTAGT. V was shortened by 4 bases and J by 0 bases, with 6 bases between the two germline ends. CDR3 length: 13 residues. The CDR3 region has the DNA TGTGCCAGCAGTGTACAGGTGAACACTGAAGCTTTCTTT. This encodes CASSVQVNTEAFF.

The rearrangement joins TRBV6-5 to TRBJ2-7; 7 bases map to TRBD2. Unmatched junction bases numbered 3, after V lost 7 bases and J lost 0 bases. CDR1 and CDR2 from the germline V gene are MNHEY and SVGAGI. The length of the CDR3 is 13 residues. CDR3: CASNGGSSYEQYF. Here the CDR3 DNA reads TGTGCCAGCAACGGGGGGAGCTCCTACGAGCAGTACTTC.

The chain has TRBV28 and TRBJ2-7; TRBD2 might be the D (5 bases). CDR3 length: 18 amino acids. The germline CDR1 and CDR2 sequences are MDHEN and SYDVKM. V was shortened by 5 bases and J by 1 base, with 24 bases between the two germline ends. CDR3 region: CASSPLRIRASYSYEQYF. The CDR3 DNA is TGTGCCAGCAGTCCCCTACGGATACGGGCTAGCTATTCCTACGAGCAGTACTTC.

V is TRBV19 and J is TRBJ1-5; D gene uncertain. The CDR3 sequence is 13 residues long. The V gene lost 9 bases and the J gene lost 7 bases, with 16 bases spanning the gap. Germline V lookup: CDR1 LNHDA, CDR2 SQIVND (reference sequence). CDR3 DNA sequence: TGTGCCAGCTCTGCGCGGGGAACGCAGCCCCAGCATTTT. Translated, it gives CASSARGTQPQHF.

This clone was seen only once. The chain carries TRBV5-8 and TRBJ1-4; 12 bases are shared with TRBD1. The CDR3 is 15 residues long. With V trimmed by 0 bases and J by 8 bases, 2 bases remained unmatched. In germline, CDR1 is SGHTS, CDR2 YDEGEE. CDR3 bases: TGTGCCAGCAGCTTGGGGGACAGGGGGCGAGAAAAACTGTTTTTT. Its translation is CASSLGDRGREKLFF.